Listed here are 12 T cell receptor beta chains from one sample, sequenced in a study of a mutant IDH1 vaccine in newly diagnosed glioma. Sequencing was performed with immunoSEQ multiplex PCR; in TCRdb, only in-frame clones are kept and a portion is missing. The sample includes around 30,000 clones, about 85% of them seen just once. Time point noted: week 23, last vaccination. A 20-mer mutant IDH1 peptide at 300 ug was injected subcutaneously with topical imiquimod. What these receptors recognize is not known. Sequences were derived from PBMCs, sampled from a glioma patient whose treatment included an IDH1 peptide vaccine. The source of these receptors is a woman aged 18-30 years with glioma.

CDR3 residues: CASSARPGQGASEQYF. DNA for the CDR3: TGTGCCAGTAGTGCCCGACCGGGACAGGGGGCCTCCGAGCAGTACTTC. V usage is TRBV19 and J usage is TRBJ2-7; 12 bases are shared with TRBD1. V lost 5 bases and J lost 6; bases outside the gene matches: 11. Per germline, CDR1 LNHDA and CDR2 SQIVND (reference sequence). CDR3 length: 16 residues.

The genes are TRBV7-9 and TRBJ2-2; 8 bases fit TRBD2. The CDR3 loop spans 16 amino acids. Per germline, CDR1 SEHNR and CDR2 FQNEAQ (reference sequence). Trimming at V came to 3 bases and at J to 4 bases, leaving 7 bases not matched to a gene. CDR3 nucleotides: TGTGCCAGCAGCTTTTTAAGCGGGAGTGGCACCGGGGAGCTGTTTTTT. Protein: CASSFLSGSGTGELFF.

The rearrangement links TRBV5-6 to TRBJ1-3, with D possibly matching TRBD1 (6 bases). CDR3 length equals 15 residues. V lost 2 bases and J 7 bases, leaving 16 bases between the germline ends. Germline CDR1 and CDR2: SGHDT and YYEEEE. CDR3 coding DNA: TGTGCCAGCAGCTTTCTAACAGGGAGCCGCAACACCATATATTTT. Its translation: CASSFLTGSRNTIYF.

The rearrangement uses TRBV5-6 and TRBJ2-7; tentatively, D is TRBD1 or TRBD2 (5 bases each). The CDR3 is 15 amino acids. CDR1 SGHDT and CDR2 YYEEEE come from the germline V gene. Trimming took 0 bases from V and 5 from J, leaving 15 bases between them. For the CDR3, the DNA is TGTGCCAGCAGCTTGGGTGGGGACCCCGGGGACGAGCAGTACTTC. The encoded protein is CASSLGGDPGDEQYF.

This clone was detected once. The V and J genes are TRBV11-2 and TRBJ2-1, with 9 bases lining up with TRBD2. The CDR3 has 14 residues. Unmatched junction bases numbered 2, after V lost 3 bases and J lost 5 bases. CDR1 and CDR2 from the germline V gene are SGHAT and FQNNGV. The CDR3 nucleotides read TGTGCCAGCAGCTTGACTAGCGGAAACAATGAGCAGTTCTTC. This translates into CASSLTSGNNEQFF.

The chain employs TRBV9 and TRBJ1-3; possibly TRBD1 for D (5 bases). Germline-derived CDR1 and CDR2 are SGDLS and YYNGEE. This CDR3 is built from 16 residues. Between the trimmed V and J ends, which lost 0 bases and 0 bases, there was a span of 10 bases. In nucleotides, the CDR3 is TGTGCCAGCAGCGTAGGGGGCAGTAACTCTGGAAACACCATATATTTT. The encoded protein is CASSVGGSNSGNTIYF. Together with reference TRBV9 and TRBJ1-3, the CDR3 gives the full variable domain: DSGVTQTPKHLITATGQRVTLRCSPRSGDLSVYWYQQSLDQGLQFLIQYYNGEERAKGNILERFSAQQFPDLHSELNLSSLELGDSALYFCASSVGGSNSGNTIYFGEGSWLTVV.

This clone was counted only a few times. The chain has TRBV12-5 and TRBJ1-2; D not resolved. The CDR3 contains 15 residues. The germline V gene encodes CDR1 LGHNT and CDR2 FRNRAP. V shed 0 bases and J shed 0 bases, with 8 bases lying between them. The CDR3, as DNA: TGTGCTAGTGGTTTGGTCGTCAGAGCTAACTATGGCTACACCTTC. Its translation is CASGLVVRANYGYTF.

This clone has just a few counts. The rearrangement links TRBV7-8 to TRBJ1-1; D uncertain. CDR1 and CDR2 (germline): SGHVS, FQNEAQ. V was trimmed by 0 bases and J by 4 bases, leaving 15 bases between them. The CDR3 is 16 residues long. The CDR3 protein is CASSLAMMATGTEAFF. The CDR3 coding sequence is TGTGCCAGCAGCTTAGCGATGATGGCCACCGGCACTGAAGCTTTCTTT.

The chain carries TRBV7-6 and TRBJ1-3; D gene unclear. CDR1 is SGHVS, CDR2 FNYEAQ, per germline. The CDR3 is made up of 13 amino acids. V was cut by 5 bases and J by 4 bases, with 9 bases left in between. The CDR3 DNA is TGTGCCAGCAGCCCAGAGAGGGGAAACACCATATATTTT. Its protein is CASSPERGNTIYF.

The V call is TRBV29-1, the J call TRBJ2-7; D may correspond to TRBD1 or TRBD2 (5 bases each). The CDR3 is 13 amino acids. Germline V lookup: CDR1 SQVTM, CDR2 ANQGSEA. V lost 7 bases, J lost 2 bases, and 15 bases lay in between. CDR3 loop: CSASPGATYEQYF. DNA for the CDR3: TGCAGCGCCTCGCCCGGGGCCACCTACGAGCAGTACTTC.

The gene calls are TRBV11-2 and TRBJ2-7, with D perhaps matching TRBD1 (6 bases). CDR1 is SGHAT, CDR2 FQNNGV, per germline. The CDR3 is 14 residues long. Trimming shortened V by 6 bases and J by 4 bases, and 16 bases separated the two germline ends. CDR3 residues: CASSLQGVGYEQYF. CDR3 nucleotides: TGTGCCAGCAGTTTACAGGGCGTCGGTTACGAGCAGTACTTC. Combining the CDR3 with reference TRBV11-2 and TRBJ2-7 gives the whole variable domain EAGVAQSPRYKIIEKRQSVAFWCNPISGHATLYWYQQILGQGPKLLIQFQNNGVVDDSQLPKDRFSAERLKGVDSTLKIQPAKLEDSAVYLCASSLQGVGYEQYFGPGTRLTVT.

The chain couples TRBV10-1 to TRBJ2-3; 15 nucleotides agree with TRBD2. This CDR3 has 16 amino acids. The V gene end was trimmed by 10 bases and the J gene end by 3 bases; junction bases not matched to a gene: 8. Germline V gene lookup returns CDR1 WNHNN and CDR2 SYGVQD (reference sequence). This CDR3 is CANPGLAGGRTDTQYF. For the CDR3, the DNA is TGCGCCAACCCCGGACTAGCGGGAGGGCGGACAGATACGCAGTATTTT.